The source of this TCR beta chain is a study of regulatory T cells in long-lasting Graves disease. Study-wide points: Shared public clonotypes totalled 2,500 to 3,500 in persistent patients, compared with 966 in new patients.

For TCR beta, libraries came from iRepertoire HTBI primers and Arm-PCR of CDR3 regions. TCRdb passed the multiplex PCR reads through MiXCR, listing each CDR3 protein once. The sample includes about 620,000 distinct CDR3 sequences, around 17% of them seen just once. In its sample, this clonotype was seen many times. Its matching antigen is unknown. Described time point: newly diagnosed GD, antithyroid drugs for less than 3 months. RNA isolated from PBMCs was used to make the TCR library. These data also formed part of another study, on T cells in Graves' hyperthyroidism and ophthalmopathy.

This TCR was recovered from a woman aged 25-40 years with Graves disease. This sample comprised peripheral blood mononuclear cells (PBMCs), obtained at new diagnosis, from a patient treated with antithyroid drugs.

In DNA form, the CDR3 reads TGTGCCAGCAGCTTAAGCGGGCTATATGGGGATGAGCAGTTCTTC. The encoded protein is CASSLSGLYGDEQFF. This chain uses TRBV7-9 with TRBJ2-1; a weak D match, TRBD2 (6 bases). The CDR3 sequence is 15 residues long. Germline values: CDR1 SEHNR, CDR2 FQNEAQ (reference sequence). The ends were cut back, 2 bases at V and 8 bases at J, with 16 bases in the middle.